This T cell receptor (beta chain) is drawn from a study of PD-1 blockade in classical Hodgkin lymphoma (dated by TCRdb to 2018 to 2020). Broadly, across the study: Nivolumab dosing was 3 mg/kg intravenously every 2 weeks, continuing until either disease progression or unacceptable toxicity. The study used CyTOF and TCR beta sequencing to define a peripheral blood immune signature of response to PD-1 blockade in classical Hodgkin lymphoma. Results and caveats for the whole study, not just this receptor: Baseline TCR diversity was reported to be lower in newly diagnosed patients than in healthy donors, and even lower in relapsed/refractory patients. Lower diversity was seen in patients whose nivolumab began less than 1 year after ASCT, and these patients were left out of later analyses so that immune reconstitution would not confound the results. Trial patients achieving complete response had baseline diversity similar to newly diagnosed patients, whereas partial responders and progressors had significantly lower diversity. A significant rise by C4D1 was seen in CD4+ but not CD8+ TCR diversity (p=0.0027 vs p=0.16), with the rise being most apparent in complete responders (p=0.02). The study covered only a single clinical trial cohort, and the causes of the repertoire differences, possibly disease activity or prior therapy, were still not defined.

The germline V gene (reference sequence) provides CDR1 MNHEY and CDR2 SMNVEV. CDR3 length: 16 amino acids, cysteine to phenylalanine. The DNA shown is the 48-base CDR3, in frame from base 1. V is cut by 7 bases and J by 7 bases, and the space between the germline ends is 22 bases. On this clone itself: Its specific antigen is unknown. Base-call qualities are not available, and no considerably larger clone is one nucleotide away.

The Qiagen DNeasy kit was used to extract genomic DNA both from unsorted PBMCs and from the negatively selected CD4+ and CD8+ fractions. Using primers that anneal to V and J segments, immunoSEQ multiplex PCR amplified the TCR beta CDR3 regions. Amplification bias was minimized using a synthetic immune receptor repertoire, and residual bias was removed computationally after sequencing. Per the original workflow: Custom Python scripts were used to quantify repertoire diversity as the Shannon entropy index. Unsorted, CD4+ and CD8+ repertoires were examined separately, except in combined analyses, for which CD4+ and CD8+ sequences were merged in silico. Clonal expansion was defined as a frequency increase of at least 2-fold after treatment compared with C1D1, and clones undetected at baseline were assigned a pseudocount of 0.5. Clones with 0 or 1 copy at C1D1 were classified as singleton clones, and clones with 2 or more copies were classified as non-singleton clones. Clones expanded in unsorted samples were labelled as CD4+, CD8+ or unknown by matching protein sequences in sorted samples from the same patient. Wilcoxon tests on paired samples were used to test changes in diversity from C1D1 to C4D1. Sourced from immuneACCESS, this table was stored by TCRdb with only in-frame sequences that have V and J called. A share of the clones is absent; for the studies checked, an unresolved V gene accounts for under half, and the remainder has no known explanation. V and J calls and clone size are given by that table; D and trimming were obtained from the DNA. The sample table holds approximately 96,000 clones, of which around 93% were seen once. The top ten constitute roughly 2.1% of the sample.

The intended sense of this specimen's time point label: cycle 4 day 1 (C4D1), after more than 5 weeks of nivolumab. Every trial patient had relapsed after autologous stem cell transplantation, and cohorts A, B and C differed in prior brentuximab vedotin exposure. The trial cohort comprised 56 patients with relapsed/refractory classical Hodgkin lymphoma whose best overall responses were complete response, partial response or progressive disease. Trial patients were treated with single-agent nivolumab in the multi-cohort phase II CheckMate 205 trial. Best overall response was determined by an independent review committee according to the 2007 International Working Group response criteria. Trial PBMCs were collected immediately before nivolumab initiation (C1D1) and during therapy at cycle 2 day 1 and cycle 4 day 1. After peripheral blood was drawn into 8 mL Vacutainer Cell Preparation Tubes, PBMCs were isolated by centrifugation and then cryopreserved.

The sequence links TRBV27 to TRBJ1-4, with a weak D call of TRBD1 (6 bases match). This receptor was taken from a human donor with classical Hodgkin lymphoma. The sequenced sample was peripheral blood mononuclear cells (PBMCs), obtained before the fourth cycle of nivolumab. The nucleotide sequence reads TGTGCCAGCACCGAAAGGGGGGGGCCTACCGGTGAAAAACTGTTTTTT. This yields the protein CASTERGGPTGEKLFF.